This T cell receptor (beta chain) comes out of a study of identical twins. This clonotype has ten or more counts. The target antigen is unknown. cDNA carried unique molecular identifiers, and a universal primer site was added by template switching. From the 5' RACE reads, TCRdb called clonotypes with MiXCR, one entry per CDR3 protein. Of 300,000 or so distinct CDR3 sequences in the sample, less than 9.5% were seen once. The CDR3 has 15 residues. The germline gives CDR1 MDHEN, CDR2 SYDVKM. V was shortened by 3 bases and J by 0 bases, with 11 bases between the two germline ends. General study findings and limits: A cross-sectional statistical analysis, not follow-up of the same donors, supported the conclusions. Fewer insertions marked abundant cord blood beta clonotypes; young adult naive trended weakly, memory not at all. Invariant populations such as MAIT and iNKT cells could partly muddle zero-insertion analyses.

These data are also associated with another study on yellow fever vaccine responses in identical twins.

The clonotype originates from a woman aged 18 to 35 in good health. The sequenced sample was CD8+ T cells sorted from blood. The chain is built from TRBV28 and TRBJ2-5; D not resolved. CDR3 protein: CASSLGQLYQETQYF. Written as DNA, the CDR3 is TGTGCCAGCAGTTTGGGTCAACTGTACCAAGAGACCCAGTACTTC.